This entry describes one T cell receptor (beta chain). The record originates from a study of T cells in Graves' hyperthyroidism and ophthalmopathy. Germline V gene sequence: CDR1 SEHNR, CDR2 FQNEAQ (reference sequence). The CDR3 covers 13 residues. Trimming took 3 bases from V and 2 from J, leaving 7 bases between them. Amplified TCR beta CDR3 regions derived from RNA transcripts. With the HTBI primer set, the TCR CDR3 went through a first round of RT-PCR. Via MiXCR, TCRdb re-called the multiplex PCR reads, giving one row per CDR3 protein. The sample consists of about 740,000 distinct CDR3 sequences, 14% of them appearing once.

Sequenced: blood. The receptor comes from a young woman with Graves' hyperthyroidism. This chain joins TRBV7-9 and TRBJ1-2; D is possibly TRBD1 (5 bases). The CDR3 is CASSFGTNYGYTF. The CDR3 DNA follows: TGTGCCAGCAGCTTCGGGACCAACTATGGCTACACCTTC.